A single sample is the source of the 3 T cell receptor beta chains below, sequenced in a study of neurological immune-mediated disorders (dated by TCRdb to between 2018 and 2021). The library was built by means of 5' RACE. Reads for this sample came from an Illumina HiSeq 2500. The public reads were reanalyzed by TCRdb: fastp trimming at Q25, MiXCR alignment, in-frame beta chains only. Entries are consolidated by CDR3 protein sequence, retaining the most common genes and DNA. For this sample there are roughly 23,000 distinct CDR3 sequences; less than 11% appear just once. About 20% of the sample is held by the ten biggest clonotypes. Material for sequencing was PBMCs. Receptors originate from a woman between 55 and 75 years old with HTLV-1-associated myelopathy (HAM/TSP).

Many counts were recorded for this clonotype. The chain is built from TRBV3-1 and TRBJ1-3; weak D call: TRBD1 (5 bases). V gave up 8 bases and J gave up 0 bases, with 14 bases separating them. This CDR3 is 15 amino acids long. Germline CDR1 reads LGHDT; CDR2 reads YNNKEL (reference sequence). CDR3 sequence: CASVQGVPSGNTIYF. The CDR3 DNA sequence: TGTGCCAGCGTCCAAGGGGTCCCCTCTGGAAACACCATATATTTT.

This clonotype was recorded at least ten times. This sequence joins TRBV6-5 and TRBJ2-7, with 8 bases identical to TRBD1. Looked up from germline, CDR1 is MNHEY and CDR2 is SVGAGI. V lost 6 bases and J lost 3; bases outside the gene matches: 4. This CDR3 is 13 amino acids long. The CDR3 protein is CASRPGTGYEQYF. In nucleotides, the CDR3 is TGTGCCAGCAGACCCGGGACAGGCTACGAGCAGTACTTC.

The sample holds many counts of this clonotype. The chain couples TRBV7-9 to TRBJ1-4; D remains unclear. Germline V gives CDR1 SEHNR, CDR2 FQNEAQ (reference sequence). This CDR3 has 15 amino acids. The V end lost 4 bases, the J end lost 5 bases, and 14 bases lay between the germline ends. CDR3 in DNA: TGTGCCAGCAGCTCCCGCGCCGGTTTAAATGAAAAACTGTTTTTT. Protein sequence: CASSSRAGLNEKLFF.